This is a list of T cell receptor beta chains from one sample in a study of control samples from healthy donors and cancer patients. Here immunoSEQ multiplex PCR was the method, and the copy in TCRdb shows in-frame clones only, minus some. Here the sample spans 65,000 to 90,000 clones, roughly 89% being singletons. Source material: PBMCs. The receptors were gathered from a woman aged 50 to 60 with colorectal cancer. The CDR3 runs from the conserved cysteine through the conserved F or W. The D gene is left open where the match is weak. The listing skips clone size in some rows; elsewhere it reads once, few, many or a size class.

clone size	V gene	J gene	D gene	CDR3 protein	CDR3 DNA
-	TRBV9	TRBJ2-2	TRBD2	CASSVGRGANTGELFF	TGTGCCAGCAGCGTAGGGCGGGGGGCGAACACCGGGGAGCTGTTTTTT
-	TRBV18	TRBJ1-6	-	CASSLPGRVNSPLHF	TGTGCCAGCTCACTACCGGGACGGGTTAATTCACCCCTCCACTTT
-	TRBV6-2/TRBV6-3	TRBJ2-5	-	CASSSRVETQYF	TGTGCCAGCAGTTCCAGGGTAGAGACCCAGTACTTC
-	TRBV2	TRBJ1-2	-	CASSEAVGSYGYTF	TGTGCCAGCAGTGAAGCGGTCGGGAGCTATGGCTACACCTTC
-	TRBV3-1/TRBV3-2	TRBJ2-1	-	CASSPTRSSYNEQFF	TGTGCCAGCAGCCCGACAAGGAGCTCCTACAATGAGCAGTTCTTC
-	TRBV7-2	TRBJ1-2	-	CASSRTETQNYGYTF	TGTGCCAGCAGCCGTACAGAAACACAGAACTATGGCTACACCTTC
-	TRBV24-1	TRBJ1-2	TRBD1	CATSARDRDGYTF	TGTGCCACCAGTGCCCGGGACAGGGATGGCTACACCTTC
-	TRBV19	TRBJ2-3	-	CASSITQSSTDTQYF	TGTGCCAGTAGTATTACGCAGAGTAGCACAGATACGCAGTATTTT
-	TRBV6-6	TRBJ1-1	-	CASSYREDTEAFF	TGTGCCAGCAGTTACAGGGAAGACACTGAAGCTTTCTTT
-	TRBV19	TRBJ1-5	TRBD1	CASKTGTDVYSGNQPQHF	TGTGCCAGTAAGACCGGGACAGATGTTTATAGTGGCAATCAGCCCCAGCATTTT
-	TRBV19	TRBJ1-5	TRBD1	CASSPTGVSNQPQHF	TGTGCCAGTAGTCCGACAGGGGTTAGCAATCAGCCCCAGCATTTT
-	TRBV20-1	TRBJ2-2	-	CSASQAGLSTGELFF	TGCAGTGCTAGTCAGGCGGGCTTAAGCACCGGGGAGCTGTTTTTT
-	TRBV6-5	TRBJ1-1	-	CASSTPLRTEAFF	TGTGCCAGCAGCACGCCCTTGCGGACTGAAGCTTTCTTT
once	TRBV24-1	TRBJ2-1	TRBD1	CATSGRTGGGNEQFF	TGTGCCACCAGTGGTCGGACAGGGGGTGGAAATGAGCAGTTCTTC
-	TRBV5-1	TRBJ1-1	-	CASSEGPTNTEAFF	TGCGCCAGCAGCGAGGGACCCACGAACACTGAAGCTTTCTTT
-	TRBV3-1/TRBV3-2	TRBJ2-2	-	CASSHSTTRETGELFF	TGTGCCAGCAGCCATTCTACGACCAGGGAGACCGGGGAGCTGTTTTTT
-	TRBV11-3	TRBJ2-2	TRBD2	CASSGASGENTGELFF	TGTGCCAGCAGCGGCGCTAGCGGGGAGAACACCGGGGAGCTGTTTTTT
-	TRBV28	TRBJ2-2	TRBD2	CASRPLRTSGELFF	TGTGCCAGCAGACCCCTAAGGACTAGCGGGGAGCTGTTTTTT
-	TRBV6-4	TRBJ2-1	-	CASSDRAGEGNEQFF	TGTGCCAGCAGTGACCGGGCAGGGGAGGGCAATGAGCAGTTCTTC
-	TRBV4-3	TRBJ1-5	-	CASSQDYRENQPQHF	TGCGCCAGCAGCCAAGACTACAGGGAGAATCAGCCCCAGCATTTT
-	TRBV7-2	TRBJ2-1	TRBD2	CASSPVLAGGDEQFF	TGTGCCAGCAGCCCCGTTTTAGCGGGGGGGGATGAGCAGTTCTTC
-	TRBV28	TRBJ2-3	TRBD2	CASSSTSGGTTDTQYF	TGTGCCAGCAGTTCTACTAGCGGGGGAACCACAGATACGCAGTATTTT
-	TRBV5-1	TRBJ1-2	TRBD1	CASSLSRGDGYTF	TGCGCCAGCAGCTTGAGCAGGGGGGATGGCTACACCTTC
-	TRBV5-6	TRBJ1-3	TRBD1	CASSKWDRRGNTIYF	TGTGCCAGCAGCAAGTGGGACAGGAGGGGAAACACCATATATTTT
-	TRBV28	TRBJ1-5	-	CASKGPGGNQPQHF	TGTGCCAGCAAAGGCCCAGGGGGCAATCAGCCCCAGCATTTT
-	TRBV5-1	TRBJ2-2	TRBD1	CASKTGTMNTGELFF	TGCGCCAGCAAGACAGGGACCATGAACACCGGGGAGCTGTTTTTT
-	TRBV24-1	TRBJ2-1	TRBD1	CATSELDRVFDEQFF	TGTGCCACCAGTGAACTGGACAGGGTGTTCGATGAGCAGTTCTTC
-	TRBV19	TRBJ1-1	-	CASSIPPLTTFF	TGTGCCAGTAGTATACCCCCCCTAACGACTTTCTTT
-	TRBV7-6	TRBJ2-1	TRBD1	CASSLPLFQSGQESYNEQFF	TGTGCCAGCAGCTTACCTCTCTTTCAGTCTGGACAGGAGTCCTACAATGAGCAGTTCTTC